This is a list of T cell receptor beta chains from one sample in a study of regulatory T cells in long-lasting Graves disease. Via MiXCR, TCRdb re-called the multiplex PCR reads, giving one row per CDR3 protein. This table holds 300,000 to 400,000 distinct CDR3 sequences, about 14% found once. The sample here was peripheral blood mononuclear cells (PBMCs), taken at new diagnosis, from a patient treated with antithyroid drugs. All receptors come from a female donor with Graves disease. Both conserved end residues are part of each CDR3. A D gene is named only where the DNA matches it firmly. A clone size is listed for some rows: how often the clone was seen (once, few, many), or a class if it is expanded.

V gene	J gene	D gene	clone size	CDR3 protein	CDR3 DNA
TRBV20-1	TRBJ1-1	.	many	CSARDLLGTNTEAFF	TGCAGTGCTAGAGATCTGTTGGGTACGAACACTGAAGCTTTCTTT
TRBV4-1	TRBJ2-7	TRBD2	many	CASRGFRTSGRYEQYF	TGCGCCAGCAGGGGGTTCAGGACTAGCGGAAGGTACGAGCAGTACTTC
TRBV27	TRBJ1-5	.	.	CASSQNSGEIGNQPQHF	TGTGCCAGCAGCCAGAATAGCGGGGAGATCGGCAATCAGCCCCAGCATTTT
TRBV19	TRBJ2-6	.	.	CASSISGGRSSGANVLTF	TGTGCCAGTAGTATTAGTGGGGGGCGAAGCTCTGGGGCCAACGTCCTGACTTTC
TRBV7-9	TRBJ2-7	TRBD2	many	CASSLGPGLGDYEQYF	TGTGCCAGCAGCTTAGGCCCGGGACTAGGGGACTACGAGCAGTACTTC
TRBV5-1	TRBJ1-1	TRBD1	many	CASSPYGTGDDNTEAFF	TGCGCCAGCAGCCCTTACGGGACAGGGGATGACAACACTGAAGCTTTCTTT
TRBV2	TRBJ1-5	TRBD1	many	CASSQQGTGSNQPQHF	TGTGCCAGCAGTCAACAGGGGACGGGGAGCAATCAGCCCCAGCATTTT
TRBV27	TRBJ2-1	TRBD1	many	CASSFWLTGGYNEQFF	TGTGCCAGCAGTTTTTGGTTGACAGGGGGCTACAATGAGCAGTTCTTC
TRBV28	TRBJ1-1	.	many	CASAVGAVTEAFF	TGTGCCAGCGCCGTGGGGGCCGTCACTGAAGCTTTCTTT
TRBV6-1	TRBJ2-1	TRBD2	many	CATAGTSGRASNEQFF	TGTGCCACCGCCGGGACTAGCGGGAGAGCTTCTAATGAGCAGTTCTTC